This T cell receptor beta chain was captured by sequencing in a study of blood T cell repertoires in COVID-19. Turning to the study itself: Donors in the United States, Italy and Spain gave samples during acute or convalescent COVID-19. From T cells, B-cell-depleted T cells, or PBMCs came the material, which was cDNA or gDNA.

In the original analysis: Researchers report that nucleated cell counts were estimated from reference gene primer amplification. Profiled with immunoSEQ multiplex PCR; TCRdb holds only in-frame clones, not every one. The V and J calls and the clone size are those of that table, but D and trimming were determined from the DNA. The repertoire holds some 90,000 clones, with approximately 86% as singletons. CDR1 and CDR2 (germline): SGHTA, FQGNSA. CDR3 length: 14 amino acids. The V and J ends lost 1 base and 0 bases respectively, with 4 bases between them. This TCR came from a woman older than 75 with acute or convalescent COVID-19. The chain combines TRBV7-2 with TRBJ2-1, with D hard to call. Sequencing used peripheral blood. This CDR3 is CASSLGHSYNEQFF. CDR3 sequence (DNA): TGTGCCAGCAGCTTAGGACACTCCTACAATGAGCAGTTCTTC.